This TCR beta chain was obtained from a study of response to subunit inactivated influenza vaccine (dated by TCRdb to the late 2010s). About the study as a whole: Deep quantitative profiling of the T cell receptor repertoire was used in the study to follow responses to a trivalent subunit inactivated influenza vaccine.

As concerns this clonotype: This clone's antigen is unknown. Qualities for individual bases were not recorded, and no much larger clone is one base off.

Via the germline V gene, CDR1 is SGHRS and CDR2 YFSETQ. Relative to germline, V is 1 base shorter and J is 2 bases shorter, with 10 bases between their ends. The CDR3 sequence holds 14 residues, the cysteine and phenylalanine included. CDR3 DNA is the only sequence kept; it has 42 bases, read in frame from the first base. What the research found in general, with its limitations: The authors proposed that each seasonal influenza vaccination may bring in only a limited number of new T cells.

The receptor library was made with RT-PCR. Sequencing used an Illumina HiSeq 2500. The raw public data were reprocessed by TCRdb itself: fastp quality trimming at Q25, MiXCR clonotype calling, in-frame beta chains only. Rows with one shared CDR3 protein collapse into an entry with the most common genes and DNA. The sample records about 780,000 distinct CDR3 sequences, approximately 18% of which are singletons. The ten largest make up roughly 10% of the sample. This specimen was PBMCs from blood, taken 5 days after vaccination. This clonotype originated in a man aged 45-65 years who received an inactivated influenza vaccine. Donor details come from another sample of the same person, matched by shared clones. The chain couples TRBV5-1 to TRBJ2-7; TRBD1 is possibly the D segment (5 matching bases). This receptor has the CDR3 CASSLKGPAYEQYF. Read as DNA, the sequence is TGCGCCAGCAGCTTGAAGGGGCCCGCCTACGAGCAGTACTTC.